This TCR beta chain was sequenced in a study of technical replicates of blood from a handful of donors (TCRdb year 2017). About this clone itself: The antigen it binds to is not known. Base quality data are lacking; no much larger clone is found one base away.

Inclusive of the bounding cysteine and phenylalanine, the CDR3 is 14 residues long. Solely the CDR3 DNA is kept, with 42 bases framed from the first base. The germline V gene provides CDR1 LGHNA and CDR2 YNFKEQ. Relative to germline, V is missing 4 bases and J is missing 5 bases, with 5 bases of the junction outside any gene match. The protocol used for the library was the immunoSEQ multiplex PCR assay. Drawn from immuneACCESS, this table holds only the in-frame rearrangements with V and J called that TCRdb kept. Clones are partly lost; checked studies trace under half to an unresolved V gene and leave the rest unexplained. The sample yields tens of thousands of clones; approximately 95% were counted once. The ten largest make up 0.2% to 0.3% of the sample.

The V and J segments used are TRBV4-2 and TRBJ2-1; 7 bases in the junction line up with TRBD2. This TCR was recovered from a human donor in good health. Material: T cells isolated from PBMCs. The DNA sequence reads TGTGCCAGCAGCCGCGGACTAGGTAACAATGAGCAGTTCTTC. It translates as CASSRGLGNNEQFF.